These 3 T cell receptor beta chains originate from one sample sequenced in a study of blood T cell repertoires in COVID-19. Assay used: immunoSEQ multiplex PCR; TCRdb lists only in-frame clones, some missing. Altogether approximately 140,000 clones are present, roughly 84% being singletons, with the ten largest covering 5% to 7%. Sample: PBMCs or T cells enriched from blood (not recorded which). The source is a man aged 35 to 55 with acute COVID-19.

The CDR3 nucleotides read TGTGCCAGCAGTTTACAGGCTAACTATGGCTACACCTTC. It translates to CASSLQANYGYTF. The chain is built from TRBV27 and TRBJ1-2; no reliable D call. The length of the CDR3 is 13 residues. The ends were cut back, 2 bases at V and 0 bases at J, with 4 bases in the middle. CDR1 and CDR2 from the germline V gene are MNHEY and SMNVEV (reference sequence).

The rearrangement uses TRBV12-3 or TRBV12-4 and TRBJ1-6; no clear D gene. Deletions cut 5 bases from V and 7 bases from J, with 9 bases between. The CDR3 has 13 residues. CDR3 protein: CASSRDKNSPLHF. The CDR3 DNA reads TGTGCCAGCAGTCGCGATAAGAATTCACCCCTCCACTTT.

The rearrangement uses TRBV5-1 and TRBJ1-1, with unresolved D. V was clipped by 4 bases and J by 2 bases, with 9 bases between them. The CDR3 covers 13 residues. Germline CDR1 reads SGHRS; CDR2 reads YFSETQ. CDR3 sequence: CASSVGLNTEAFF. In nucleotides, the CDR3 is TGCGCCAGCAGCGTCGGACTTAACACTGAAGCTTTCTTT. The variable domain in full, completed from reference TRBV5-1 and TRBJ1-1, reads KAGVTQTPRYLIKTRGQQVTLSCSPISGHRSVSWYQQTPGQGLQFLFEYFSETQRNKGNFPGRFSGRQFSNSRSEMNVSTLELGDSALYLCASSVGLNTEAFFGQGTRLTVV.